These T cell receptor beta chains were read from a single sample in a study of T-cell reconstitution after alpha-beta-depleted transplantation in children. TCRdb recomputed calls from the PCR reads with MiXCR, one row per CDR3 protein. Here the sample spans 700,000 to 850,000 distinct CDR3 sequences, around 15% being singletons. Sequences were derived from PBMCs, mostly from graft donor cells, sampled 360 days after TCRalphabeta/CD19-depleted stem cell transplant. The origin of the receptors is a male patient aged 10 to 17 who had a stem cell transplant for acute lymphoblastic leukemia, so the T cells may come from the graft donor. Both conserved end residues are part of each CDR3. The D gene is left open where the match is weak. Clone sizes are given selectively: once, few, many, or a class where the clone is expanded.

.,TRBJ2-5,TRBV12-3/TRBV12-4,.,CASSPPGRVETQYF,TGTGCCAGCAGTCCACCGGGGCGCGTGGAGACCCAGTACTTC
few,TRBJ2-1,TRBV7-3,TRBD2,CASSRSGTTYNEQFF,TGTGCCAGCAGCCGAAGCGGGACCACCTACAATGAGCAGTTCTTC
few,TRBJ1-2,TRBV7-8,TRBD1,CASSRGRQGPNYGYTF,TGTGCCAGCAGCCGAGGAAGACAGGGGCCTAACTATGGCTACACCTTC
many,TRBJ2-6,TRBV25-1,.,CASSDKVFSGANVLTF,TGTGCCAGCTCCGACAAGGTCTTCTCTGGGGCCAACGTCCTGACTTTC
.,TRBJ2-7,TRBV5-1,TRBD1,CASSWGQYEQYF,TGCGCCAGCAGCTGGGGACAGTACGAGCAGTACTTC
.,TRBJ2-1,TRBV4-1,TRBD2,CASSQDFVSGRQFF,TGCGCCAGCAGCCAAGATTTTGTCAGCGGGAGACAGTTCTTC
.,TRBJ1-1,TRBV18,TRBD1,CASSLTGTGRLNTEAFF,TGTGCCAGCTCACTCACCGGGACAGGGCGATTGAACACTGAAGCTTTCTTT
few,TRBJ2-7,TRBV12-3/TRBV12-4,.,CATCLAGSYEQYF,TGTGCCACCTGCCTGGCGGGCTCCTACGAGCAGTACTTC
.,TRBJ2-4,TRBV12-3/TRBV12-4,.,CASSLLGGERAKNIQYF,TGTGCCAGCAGTTTACTTGGGGGAGAAAGGGCCAAAAACATTCAGTACTTC
many,TRBJ2-4,TRBV27,.,CASRSQGAKNIQYF,TGTGCCAGCAGATCCCAGGGGGCCAAAAACATTCAGTACTTC
.,TRBJ2-1,TRBV18,.,CASSPLAIPYNEQFF,TGTGCCAGCTCACCACTAGCGATTCCCTACAATGAGCAGTTCTTC
.,TRBJ2-7,TRBV2,.,CASCRLLDSYEQYF,TGTGCCAGCTGCCGACTACTAGACTCCTACGAGCAGTACTTC
few,TRBJ2-7,TRBV12-3/TRBV12-4,TRBD2,CASSLVVAGVSYEQYF,TGTGCCAGCAGTTTAGTCGTAGCGGGAGTCTCCTACGAGCAGTACTTC
.,TRBJ2-2,TRBV24-1,.,CATSGYTGELFF,TGTGCCACCAGTGGTTACACCGGGGAGCTGTTTTTT
few,TRBJ1-5,TRBV10-3,TRBD1,CAISESIGTGRQPQHF,TGTGCCATCAGTGAGTCAATAGGGACAGGTAGACAGCCCCAGCATTTT
.,TRBJ2-5,TRBV20-1,.,CSARDGGTNQETQYF,TGCAGTGCTAGAGATGGTGGAACTAACCAAGAGACCCAGTACTTC
.,TRBJ1-5,TRBV7-2,.,CASRGPSGGNQPQHF,TGTGCCAGCAGGGGTCCGTCAGGGGGCAATCAGCCCCAGCATTTT
few,TRBJ2-5,TRBV12-3/TRBV12-4,.,CASSPLTPSVRDQETQYF,TGTGCCAGCAGTCCGCTAACCCCTAGCGTTCGGGACCAAGAGACCCAGTACTTC
few,TRBJ1-1,TRBV4-1,TRBD1,CASSRTGGGEAFF,TGCGCCAGCAGTCGAACAGGGGGCGGTGAAGCTTTCTTT
many,TRBJ1-1,TRBV12-3/TRBV12-4,TRBD1,CASNFIRDRGAFF,TGTGCCAGCAACTTTATCCGGGACAGGGGAGCTTTCTTT
few,TRBJ1-2,TRBV6-6,.,CASSYRNIYGYTF,TGTGCCAGCAGTTACCGGAACATCTATGGCTACACCTTC
.,TRBJ2-7,TRBV29-1,TRBD1,CSVSRGLPYEQYF,TGCAGCGTTTCCAGGGGGCTCCCATACGAGCAGTACTTC
few,TRBJ2-3,TRBV5-1,TRBD2,CASSLGLAGGNQLSTDTQYF,TGCGCCAGCAGCTTGGGTCTAGCGGGGGGTAATCAACTCAGCACAGATACGCAGTATTTT
few,TRBJ2-7,TRBV28,.,CASSFPQEVNEQYF,TGTGCCAGCAGTTTTCCACAGGAAGTAAACGAGCAGTACTTC
.,TRBJ1-3,TRBV7-9,TRBD1,CASSRTGFSGNTIYF,TGTGCCAGCAGCCGGACAGGTTTCTCTGGAAACACCATATATTTT
.,TRBJ2-7,TRBV2,.,CATRPGVGEQYF,TGTGCCACCAGACCAGGGGTAGGCGAGCAGTACTTC
few,TRBJ2-7,TRBV4-2,TRBD2,CASSQALGASGYEQYF,TGTGCCAGCAGCCAAGCCCTTGGGGCTAGCGGGTACGAGCAGTACTTC
.,TRBJ2-7,TRBV4-1,TRBD1,CASSRPGQGGEQYF,TGCGCCAGCAGCCGACCGGGACAGGGAGGCGAGCAGTACTTC
many,TRBJ1-1,TRBV7-9,.,CASSQYTEAFF,TGTGCCAGCAGCCAGTACACTGAAGCTTTCTTT
.,TRBJ2-1,TRBV7-3,TRBD2,CASSLSGTKAYNEQFF,TGTGCCAGCAGCTTATCCGGGACTAAGGCCTACAATGAGCAGTTCTTC
few,TRBJ1-3,TRBV6-5,.,CASSYSIGGPGNTIYF,TGTGCCAGCAGTTACTCGATCGGGGGTCCTGGAAACACCATATATTTT
few,TRBJ2-5,TRBV7-3,.,CASSLQGNGETQYF,TGTGCCAGCAGCTTGCAGGGTAACGGAGAGACCCAGTACTTC
.,TRBJ2-1,TRBV25-1,.,CASRVYGGSHLSSYNEQFF,TGTGCCAGCAGGGTCTACGGAGGGTCCCATTTGAGCTCCTACAATGAGCAGTTCTTC
few,TRBJ2-1,TRBV24-1,.,CATSDLGNNEQFF,TGTGCCACCAGTGATTTAGGGAACAATGAGCAGTTCTTC
.,TRBJ2-1,TRBV5-1,.,CASSLGTGYSYNEQFF,TGCGCCAGCAGCTTGGGGACCGGATACTCCTACAATGAGCAGTTCTTC
.,TRBJ2-7,TRBV2,TRBD2,CASSVEREAYEQYF,TGTGCCAGCAGTGTGGAGCGGGAGGCCTACGAGCAGTACTTC
few,TRBJ2-1,TRBV12-3/TRBV12-4,TRBD2,CASRETSSGMYNEQFF,TGTGCCAGCAGGGAAACAAGTAGCGGGATGTACAATGAGCAGTTCTTC
few,TRBJ2-7,TRBV4-1,TRBD1,CASSQDPRRQGRPSDEQYF,TGCGCCAGCAGCCAAGATCCCAGAAGACAGGGTCGGCCATCGGACGAGCAGTACTTC
few,TRBJ2-7,TRBV4-2,TRBD2,CASSQELAGDTLHEQYF,TGTGCCAGCAGCCAAGAGCTAGCGGGAGACACATTACACGAGCAGTACTTC
.,TRBJ1-5,TRBV5-5,.,CASSLYLQGNQPQHF,TGTGCCAGCAGCTTGTATTTACAGGGCAATCAGCCCCAGCATTTT
.,TRBJ2-3,TRBV10-1,TRBD1,CASSEGGQGTATQYF,TGCGCCAGCAGTGAGGGGGGACAGGGGACAGCTACGCAGTATTTT
many,TRBJ1-1,TRBV12-3/TRBV12-4,.,CASSLSLLAATNTEAFF,TGTGCCAGCAGTTTAAGCTTATTGGCAGCCACGAACACTGAAGCTTTCTTT
.,TRBJ1-3,TRBV7-9,TRBD1,CASSLGGQGLGNTIYF,TGTGCCAGCAGCTTGGGGGGACAGGGGCTCGGAAACACCATATATTTT
.,TRBJ2-3,TRBV6-1,TRBD2,CASSEGGGGSDTQYF,TGTGCCAGCAGTGAAGGGGGGGGAGGGTCAGATACGCAGTATTTT
once,TRBJ2-7,TRBV5-6,TRBD1,CASSFWDRETYEQYF,TGTGCCAGCAGCTTTTGGGACAGGGAGACCTACGAGCAGTACTTC
.,TRBJ2-1,TRBV27,TRBD2,CASSFYGRDEQFF,TGTGCCAGCAGTTTCTACGGGAGGGATGAGCAGTTCTTC
.,TRBJ2-1,TRBV20-1,.,CSAREYNDNEQFF,TGCAGTGCTAGAGAGTATAACGACAATGAGCAGTTCTTC
.,TRBJ2-1,TRBV27,.,CAISLGSPGTGSNEQFF,TGTGCCATCAGTTTAGGTTCCCCCGGGACTGGATCCAATGAGCAGTTCTTC
few,TRBJ2-7,TRBV4-2,TRBD2,CASSQEWGRGVAGTYEQYF,TGTGCCAGCAGCCAAGAATGGGGCCGGGGGGTAGCGGGGACCTACGAGCAGTACTTC
.,TRBJ2-1,TRBV12-3/TRBV12-4,.,CASNARAGVSYNEQFF,TGTGCCAGCAACGCGAGGGCCGGAGTCTCCTACAATGAGCAGTTCTTC
.,TRBJ2-1,TRBV7-3,TRBD1,CASSLKGQAYNEQFF,TGTGCCAGCAGCTTAAAAGGACAGGCATACAATGAGCAGTTCTTC
.,TRBJ1-2,TRBV12-5,.,CASGLSPGSSQGYTF,TGTGCTAGTGGTTTGTCACCAGGGAGCTCTCAGGGCTACACCTTC
many,TRBJ2-5,TRBV6-6,.,CASSTGTKKTQYF,TGTGCCAGCAGTACCGGGACAAAGAAGACCCAGTACTTC
.,TRBJ2-3,TRBV7-9,TRBD2,CASSATGTRSTDTQYF,TGTGCCAGCAGCGCAACCGGGACTAGAAGCACAGATACGCAGTATTTT